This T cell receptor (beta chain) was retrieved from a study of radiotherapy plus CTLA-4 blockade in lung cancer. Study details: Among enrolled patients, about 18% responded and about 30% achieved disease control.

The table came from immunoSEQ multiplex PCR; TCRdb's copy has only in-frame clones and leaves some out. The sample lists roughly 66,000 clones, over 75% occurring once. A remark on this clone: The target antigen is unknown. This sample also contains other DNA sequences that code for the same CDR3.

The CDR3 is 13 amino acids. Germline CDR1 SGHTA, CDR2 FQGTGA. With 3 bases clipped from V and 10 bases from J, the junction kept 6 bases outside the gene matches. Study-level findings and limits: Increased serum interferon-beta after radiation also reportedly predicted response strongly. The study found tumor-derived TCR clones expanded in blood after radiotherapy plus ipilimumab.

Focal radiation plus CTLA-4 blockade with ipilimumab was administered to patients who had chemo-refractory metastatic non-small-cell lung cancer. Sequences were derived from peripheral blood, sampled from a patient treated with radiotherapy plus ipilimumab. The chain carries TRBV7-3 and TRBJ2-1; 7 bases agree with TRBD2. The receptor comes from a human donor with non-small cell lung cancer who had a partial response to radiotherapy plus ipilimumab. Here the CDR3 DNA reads TGTGCCAGCAGCTTGGGAGGGAGTAGAGAGCAGTTCTTC. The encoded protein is CASSLGGSREQFF.